Shown below are 18 T cell receptor beta chains from a single sample sequenced in a study of a mutant IDH1 vaccine in newly diagnosed glioma. Some clones are missing from TCRdb's copy, which holds only in-frame ones; the method was immunoSEQ multiplex PCR. This sample has tens of thousands of clones, with 79% found just once. Sample time point: week 5, during vaccination. In every dose of vaccine, 300 ug of mutant IDH1 20-mer peptide was given alongside topical imiquimod. Their antigens remain unidentified. The material was PBMCs, obtained from a glioma patient whose treatment included an IDH1 peptide vaccine. These receptors all stem from a middle-aged man with glioma. Some clones in this sample may be carry-over from other donors' samples.

This clone was seen a few times. The chain employs TRBV27 and TRBJ2-3; D gene uncertain. The CDR3 consists of 14 residues. Germline values: CDR1 MNHEY, CDR2 SMNVEV (reference sequence). V dropped 4 bases and J dropped 2 bases, with 10 bases sitting between them. In DNA form, the CDR3 reads TGTGCCAGCAGTTCCTCGCTAGTCACAGATACGCAGTATTTT. Its translation is CASSSSLVTDTQYF.

Comment on this clone: The germline gene is not matched at one end of the junction; a read error may be the cause. The V and J genes are TRBV7-9 and TRBJ1-2; no firm D call. Germline V gene data show CDR1 as SEHNR and CDR2 as FQNEAQ (reference sequence). CDR3 length: 15 amino acids. CDR3 nucleotide sequence: TGTGCCAGCAGCTATGAGGCGGCGAAGTGGTATGGCTACATCTTC. Translating it yields CASSYEAAKWYGYIF.

DNA of the CDR3: TGTGCCAGCAGTCCAGACCGGACAGAAACCAATCAGTGGCCCCAGCATTTT. Protein product: CASSPDRTETNQWPQHF. The rearrangement joins TRBV2 to TRBJ1-5; weak D call: TRBD1 (6 bases). The CDR3 runs to 17 residues. Per germline, CDR1 SNHLY and CDR2 FYNNEI. Trimming cost V 5 bases and J 9 bases, with 26 bases left between them.

The rearrangement joins TRBV7-8 to TRBJ1-2, with 9 bases aligning to TRBD1. Germline trimming cut 2 bases from V and 4 bases from J; bases unmatched to any gene: 8. The CDR3 runs to 16 residues. The germline gives CDR1 SGHVS, CDR2 FQNEAQ. CDR3 sequence: CASSLSNRGLIYGYTF. DNA of the CDR3: TGTGCCAGCAGCTTAAGTAACAGGGGGCTCATCTATGGCTACACCTTC.

This chain uses TRBV4-1 with TRBJ1-4; D perhaps matches TRBD1 (5 bases). CDR3 length: 15 residues. Germline lookup yields CDR1 MGHRA and CDR2 YSYEKL. The V gene lost 8 bases and the J gene lost 6 bases, with 19 bases spanning the gap. The chain's CDR3 is CASRNRDPGDEKLFF. The CDR3, as DNA: TGCGCCAGCCGAAACCGGGACCCTGGGGATGAAAAACTGTTTTTT.

The chain is built from TRBV5-5 and TRBJ1-5; D is possibly TRBD1 (5 bases). The CDR3 length is 15 residues. The V and J ends lost 1 base and 5 bases respectively, with 13 bases between them. Germline V gives CDR1 SGHKS, CDR2 YYEKEE (reference sequence). In nucleotides, the CDR3 is TGTGCCAGCAGCTTGAAACAGGCGGGGGATCAGCCCCAGCATTTT. Protein: CASSLKQAGDQPQHF.

The V call is TRBV7-9, the J call TRBJ1-1; TRBD1 is a possible D gene (5 bases). Trimming cost V 2 bases and J 1 base, with 8 bases left between them. This CDR3 comprises 14 residues. CDR1 and CDR2 (germline): SEHNR, FQNEAQ (reference sequence). The CDR3 nucleotides are TGTGCCAGCAGCTTACTCGACAGGAACACTGAAGCTTTCTTT. Amino acids: CASSLLDRNTEAFF.

This chain joins TRBV5-1 and TRBJ2-5; D remains ambiguous. CDR1 is SGHRS, CDR2 YFSETQ, per germline. The CDR3 totals 12 residues. Trimming stripped 7 bases from V and 0 bases from J, with 7 bases between. The CDR3: CASSMDQETQYF. In DNA form, the CDR3 reads TGCGCCAGCTCCATGGACCAAGAGACCCAGTACTTC.

The rearrangement joins TRBV4-2 to TRBJ2-3; 12 nucleotides agree with TRBD2. Unmatched junction bases numbered 3, after V lost 4 bases and J lost 4 bases. CDR1 is LGHNA and CDR2 is YNFKEQ in the germline V gene. The CDR3 runs 15 residues. The CDR3 reads CASSPSGGAPDTQYF. The CDR3 bases are TGTGCCAGCAGCCCTAGCGGGGGGGCCCCAGATACGCAGTATTTT.

The chain uses TRBV4-3 and TRBJ2-3; tentatively, D is TRBD1 (6 bases). The CDR3 sequence is 15 residues long. Germline V gene lookup returns CDR1 LGHNA and CDR2 YSLEER. The ends were cut back, 7 bases at V and 6 bases at J, with 20 bases in the middle. CDR3 bases: TGCGCCAGCACCCTTAGCGCCAGGGGTTTGGATACGCAGTATTTT. Residues: CASTLSARGLDTQYF.

The rearrangement links TRBV4-1 to TRBJ2-1; D possibly corresponds to TRBD2 (6 bases). The CDR3 sequence is 15 residues long. V was pared by 4 bases and J by 6 bases, with 16 bases between. In germline, CDR1 is MGHRA, CDR2 YSYEKL. CDR3 nucleotides: TGCGCCAGCAGCCCGGGGGATAGCGGTCCCAATGAGCAGTTCTTC. Amino acids: CASSPGDSGPNEQFF.

The V and J genes are TRBV5-1 and TRBJ2-3; 13 bases agree with TRBD2. CDR1 SGHRS and CDR2 YFSETQ come from the germline V gene. Trimming at V came to 4 bases and at J to 4 bases, leaving 9 bases not matched to a gene. This CDR3 comprises 17 residues. The CDR3 sequence is CASSRSGTSGTADTQYF. DNA of the CDR3: TGCGCCAGCAGCCGATCCGGGACTAGCGGGACCGCAGATACGCAGTATTTT.

The chain links TRBV6-5 to TRBJ1-2; D unclear. The length of the CDR3 is 12 residues. Germline V gene lookup returns CDR1 MNHEY and CDR2 SVGAGI. Deletions cut 7 bases from V and 7 bases from J, with 13 bases between. The CDR3, as DNA: TGTGCCAGCACCAAAGGGTGGGGTGGCTACACCTTC. Amino acid sequence: CASTKGWGGYTF.

J is TRBJ1-2 and V is TRBV5-4; 11 bases are a match to TRBD1. V shed 4 bases, J shed 8 bases, and the junction held 7 bases outside the gene matches. Germline assignment: CDR1 SGHNT and CDR2 YYREEE (reference sequence). The CDR3 sequence is 14 residues long. CDR3 nucleotide sequence: TGTGCCAGCAGCCCTGGACAGGGGGCGCGCGGCTACACCTTC. Residues: CASSPGQGARGYTF.

This chain's CDR3 is CASSSKGIYTEQYF. CDR3 bases: TGTGCCAGCAGCTCAAAGGGGATCTATACCGAGCAGTACTTC. V is TRBV9 and J is TRBJ2-5; D is possibly TRBD1 (5 bases). The end of the DNA aligns better with TRBJ2-7, so the J call may be wrong. The CDR3 loop spans 14 amino acids. Germline loops: CDR1 SGDLS, CDR2 YYNGEE.

This clone was counted a single time. This chain links TRBV27 with TRBJ2-2; perhaps TRBD2 as D (5 bases). V lost 5 bases to trimming and J lost 3 bases, with 10 bases between them. The V gene's germline CDR1 is MNHEY and CDR2 SMNVEV (reference sequence). The CDR3 consists of 14 residues. In DNA, the CDR3 is TGTGCCAGCAGTCCCGGGGTCTACACCGGGGAGCTGTTTTTT. It codes for CASSPGVYTGELFF.

The gene calls are TRBV30 and TRBJ1-2, with D perhaps matching TRBD1 (5 bases). CDR1 is GTSNPN, CDR2 SVGIG, per germline (reference sequence). This CDR3 spans 16 amino acids. V lost 2 bases to trimming and J lost 4 bases, with 20 bases between them. CDR3 nucleotides: TGTGCCTGGAGTTTAAGGGGTCCGATGGGAACCTATGGCTACACCTTC. It specifies CAWSLRGPMGTYGYTF.

The rearrangement uses TRBV5-8 and TRBJ2-7, with TRBD1 as a possible D gene (8 bases). CDR1 and CDR2 (germline): SGHTS, YDEGEE. This CDR3 region has 16 residues. The ends were cut back, 5 bases at V and 2 bases at J, with 20 bases in the middle. CDR3 in amino acids: CASSRTGGGGAYEQYF. The CDR3 nucleotides are TGTGCCAGCAGTCGCACAGGGGGGGGAGGGGCCTACGAGCAGTACTTC. The full variable domain, rest sourced from reference TRBV5-8 and TRBJ2-7, is EAGVTQSPTHLIKTRGQQATLRCSPISGHTSVYWYQQALGLGLQFLLWYDEGEERNRGNFPPRFSGRQFPNYSSELNVNALELEDSALYLCASSRTGGGGAYEQYFGPGTRLTVT.